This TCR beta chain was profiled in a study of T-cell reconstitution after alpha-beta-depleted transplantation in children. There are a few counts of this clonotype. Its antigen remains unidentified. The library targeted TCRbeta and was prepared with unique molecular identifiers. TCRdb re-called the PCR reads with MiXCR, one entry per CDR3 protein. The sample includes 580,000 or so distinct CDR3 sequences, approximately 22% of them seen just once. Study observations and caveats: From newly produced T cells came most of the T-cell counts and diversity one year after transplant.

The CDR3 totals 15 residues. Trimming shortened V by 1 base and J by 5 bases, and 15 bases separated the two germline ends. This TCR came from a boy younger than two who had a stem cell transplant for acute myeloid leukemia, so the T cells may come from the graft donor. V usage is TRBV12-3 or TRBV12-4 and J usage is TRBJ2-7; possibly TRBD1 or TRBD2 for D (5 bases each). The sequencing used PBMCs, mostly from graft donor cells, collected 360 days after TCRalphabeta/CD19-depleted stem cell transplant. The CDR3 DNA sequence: TGTGCCAGCAGTTTAGGGGCAGGGACGACAAACGAGCAGTACTTC. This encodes CASSLGAGTTNEQYF.